These 16 T cell receptor beta chains share one sample of origin, sequenced in a study of cytomegalovirus exposure and HLA in healthy donors (dated by TCRdb to about 2017). The protocol used for the library was the immunoSEQ multiplex PCR assay. For the multiplex PCR, a mixture combining 60 forward primers for TCR Vbeta segments and 13 reverse primers for TCR Jbeta segments was used. TCRdb took over this immuneACCESS table, retaining in-frame rearrangements with V and J assigned. Such tables are incomplete; in checked studies, under half of the missing clones stem from an unresolved V gene, and the remainder is unexplained. Counted in this sample were under 150,000 clones; 76% of them appeared once. The top ten constitute approximately 1.8% of the sample. The specimen was PBMCs. The receptors were sampled from a female donor in good health and CMV-seropositive.

The chain employs TRBV12-2 and TRBJ2-3; the D call in the table, TRBD1, was not verified against the DNA. TRBV12-2 is recorded as a pseudogene. The CDR3 sequence is 12 residues long. CDR3 amino acids: CASRMAADTQYF. The CDR3 nucleotides read TGTGCAAGTCGCATGGCTGCAGATACGCAGTATTTT.

This clone was observed a few times. This chain joins TRBV27 and TRBJ2-7, with D possibly TRBD2 on 6 matching bases. V dropped 8 bases and J dropped 4 bases, with 15 bases sitting between them. CDR1 and CDR2 from the germline V gene are MNHEY and SMNVEV (reference sequence). The CDR3 runs to 13 residues. CDR3: CASGTGLAYEQYF. The CDR3 coding sequence is TGTGCCAGCGGGACGGGACTGGCTTACGAGCAGTACTTC.

The V call is TRBV2, the J call TRBJ2-7; tentative D call: TRBD2 (5 bases). The CDR3 covers 14 residues. V lost 2 bases and J lost 6, with 14 bases in between. Germline CDR1 reads SNHLY; CDR2 reads FYNNEI. This CDR3 reads CASSESQVGSEQYF. The CDR3 DNA follows: TGTGCCAGCAGTGAAAGCCAGGTAGGGAGCGAGCAGTACTTC. Complete variable domain (other parts from reference TRBV2 and TRBJ2-7): EPEVTQTPSHQVTQMGQEVILRCVPISNHLYFYWYRQILGQKVEFLVSFYNNEISEKSEIFDDQFSVERPDGSNFTLKIRSTKLEDSAMYFCASSESQVGSEQYFGPGTRLTVT.

This clone was seen only a few times. The J gene is TRBJ1-1, the V gene TRBV5-1, with TRBD1 matching over 7 bases. Per the germline V gene, CDR1 is SGHRS and CDR2 is YFSETQ. The CDR3 is 15 amino acids. The J segment lost 7 bases and the V segment lost 1 base, leaving 10 bases of the junction unmatched. The CDR3 bases are TGCGCCAGCAGCTTGACGATAGGGACAGCCCATGAAGCTTTCTTT. This translates into CASSLTIGTAHEAFF.

The V gene is TRBV29-1, the J gene TRBJ2-1, with 12 bases aligning to TRBD2. V lost 4 bases and J lost 4; bases outside the gene matches: 17. Germline V gene lookup returns CDR1 SQVTM and CDR2 ANQGSEA. This CDR3 is 19 amino acids long. Here the CDR3 DNA reads TGCAGCGTTGTGGGTATTTGGACTAGCGGGGCTGGGAAGTACAATGAGCAGTTCTTC. It codes for CSVVGIWTSGAGKYNEQFF.

This chain uses TRBV6-5 with TRBJ2-3; 8 positions match TRBD2. CDR1 is MNHEY and CDR2 is SVGAGI in the germline V gene. V gave up 2 bases and J gave up 8 bases; unmatched junction bases: 6. CDR3 length equals 14 residues. CDR3: CASSYPAAGGTQYF. In DNA, the CDR3 is TGTGCCAGCAGTTACCCGGCGGCGGGGGGTACGCAGTATTTT.

This clone occurred a few times. The chain uses TRBV19 and TRBJ2-6; D remains unclear. V was pared by 3 bases and J by 2 bases, with 2 bases between. The CDR3 is made up of 13 amino acids. The germline gives CDR1 LNHDA, CDR2 SQIVND (reference sequence). For the CDR3, the DNA is TGTGCCAGTAGTATCGCTGGGGCCAACGTCCTGACTTTC. Amino acids: CASSIAGANVLTF.

This chain connects TRBV7-9 to TRBJ2-5; 13 nucleotides align to TRBD2. The J call may be faulty, since TRBJ2-7 better matches the DNA end. The CDR3 totals 16 residues. Germline assignment: CDR1 SEHNR and CDR2 FQNEAQ (reference sequence). The chain's CDR3 is CASSLYQGLAGYEQYF. CDR3 nucleotides: TGTGCCAGCAGCTTATATCAGGGACTAGCGGGGTACGAGCAGTACTTC.

The genes are TRBV19 and TRBJ2-1, with a weak D call TRBD2 (6 bases). CDR1 is LNHDA and CDR2 is SQIVND in the germline V gene (reference sequence). The CDR3 length is 13 residues. V shed 8 bases and J shed 8 bases, with 16 bases lying between them. CDR3: CASSPRELHEQFF. CDR3 nucleotides: TGTGCCAGTTCCCCTCGGGAGTTACATGAGCAGTTCTTC.

The chain joins TRBV30 to TRBJ2-7, with 7 bases aligning to TRBD1. V dropped 2 bases and J dropped 5; count of bases not matched to a gene: 15. Germline lookup yields CDR1 GTSNPN and CDR2 SVGIG (reference sequence). There are 16 residues in the CDR3. CDR3: CAWSTVWGQTFNEQYF. CDR3 coding DNA: TGTGCCTGGAGTACGGTTTGGGGACAGACTTTTAACGAGCAGTACTTC. Full variable domain (missing parts from reference TRBV30 and TRBJ2-7): SQTIHQWPATLVQPVGSPLSLECTVEGTSNPNLYWYRQAAGRGLQLLFYSVGIGQISSEVPQNLSASRPQDRQFILSSKKLLLSDSGFYLCAWSTVWGQTFNEQYFGPGTRLTVT.

The gene calls are TRBV9 and TRBJ1-1; TRBD1 matches at 9 bases. V lost 4 bases and J lost 8; bases outside the gene matches: 9. CDR3 length: 14 amino acids. CDR1 and CDR2 (germline): SGDLS, YYNGEE. CDR3 nucleotides: TGTGCCAGCAGCACACACAGGGGGCCAGGGGAAGCTTTCTTT. Its protein is CASSTHRGPGEAFF. The full variable domain, completed using reference TRBV9 and TRBJ1-1, is DSGVTQTPKHLITATGQRVTLRCSPRSGDLSVYWYQQSLDQGLQFLIQYYNGEERAKGNILERFSAQQFPDLHSELNLSSLELGDSALYFCASSTHRGPGEAFFGQGTRLTVV.

CDR3 loop: CASTPGASGELFF. CDR3 in DNA: TGCGCCAGCACCCCTGGGGCGTCCGGGGAGCTGTTTTTT. The V and J genes are TRBV10-1 and TRBJ2-2, with a tentative D call TRBD1 (5 bases). Deletions cut 7 bases from V and 6 bases from J, with 12 bases between. The CDR3 sequence is 13 residues long. The germline CDR1 and CDR2 sequences are WNHNN and SYGVQD (reference sequence).

The genes are TRBV5-1 and TRBJ2-1; D remains ambiguous. V was pared by 5 bases and J by 1 base, with 7 bases between. From germline, CDR1 is SGHRS and CDR2 YFSETQ. CDR3 length equals 13 residues. The chain's CDR3 is CASRLTSYNEQFF. Here the CDR3 DNA reads TGCGCCAGCAGACTAACATCCTACAATGAGCAGTTCTTC.

This sequence joins TRBV27 and TRBJ2-1; D is ambiguous. This CDR3 spans 14 amino acids. V was cut by 2 bases and J by 0 bases, with 5 bases left in between. CDR1 MNHEY and CDR2 SMNVEV come from the germline V gene (reference sequence). The CDR3 DNA reads TGTGCCAGCAGTTTAGAGAGCTCCTACAATGAGCAGTTCTTC. The encoded protein is CASSLESSYNEQFF.

The chain recombines TRBV10-3 with TRBJ1-2, with a weak D call TRBD1 (5 bases). Trimming stripped 2 bases from V and 8 bases from J, with 6 bases between. The CDR3 sequence is 11 residues long. Germline assignment: CDR1 ENHRY and CDR2 SYGVKD. The CDR3 DNA is TGTGCCATCAGTGAGGGGGCGGGCTACACCTTC. Translated, it gives CAISEGAGYTF.

CDR3 sequence (DNA): TGTGCCATCAGTGACACCGGGACACCGAGGCGAATTGAAAAACTGTTTTTT. It translates to CAISDTGTPRRIEKLFF. The chain combines TRBV10-3 with TRBJ1-4; tentatively, D is TRBD1 (6 bases). Between the trimmed V and J ends, which lost 3 bases and 7 bases, there was a span of 21 bases. The CDR3 runs 17 residues. The germline V gene has CDR1 ENHRY and CDR2 SYGVKD.